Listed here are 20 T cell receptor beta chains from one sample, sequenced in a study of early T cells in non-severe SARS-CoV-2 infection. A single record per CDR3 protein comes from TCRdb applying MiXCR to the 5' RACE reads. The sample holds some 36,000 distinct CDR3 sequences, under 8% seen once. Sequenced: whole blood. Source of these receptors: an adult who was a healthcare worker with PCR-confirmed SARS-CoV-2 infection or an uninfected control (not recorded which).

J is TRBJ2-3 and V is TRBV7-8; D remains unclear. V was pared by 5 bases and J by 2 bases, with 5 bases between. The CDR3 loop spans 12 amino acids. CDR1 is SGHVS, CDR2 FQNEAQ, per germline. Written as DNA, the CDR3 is TGTGCCAGCAGCCCGTACACAGATACGCAGTATTTT. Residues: CASSPYTDTQYF.

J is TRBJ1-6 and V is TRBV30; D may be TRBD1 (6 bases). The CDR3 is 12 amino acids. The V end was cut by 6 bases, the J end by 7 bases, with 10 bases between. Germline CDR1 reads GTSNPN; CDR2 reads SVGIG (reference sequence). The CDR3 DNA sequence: TGTGCCTGTGACAGGCACAATTCACCCCTCCACTTT. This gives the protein CACDRHNSPLHF.

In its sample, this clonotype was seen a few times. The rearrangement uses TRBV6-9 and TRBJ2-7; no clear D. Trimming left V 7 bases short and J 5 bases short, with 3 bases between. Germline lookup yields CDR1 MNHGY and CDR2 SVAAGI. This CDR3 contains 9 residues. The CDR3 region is CASTNEQYF. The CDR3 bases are TGTGCCAGCACGAACGAGCAGTACTTC.

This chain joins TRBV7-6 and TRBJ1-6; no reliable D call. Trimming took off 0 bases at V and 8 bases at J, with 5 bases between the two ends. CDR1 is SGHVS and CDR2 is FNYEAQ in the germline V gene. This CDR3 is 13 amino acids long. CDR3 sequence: CASSLALDSPLHF. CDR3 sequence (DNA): TGTGCCAGCAGCTTAGCGTTGGATTCACCCCTCCACTTT.

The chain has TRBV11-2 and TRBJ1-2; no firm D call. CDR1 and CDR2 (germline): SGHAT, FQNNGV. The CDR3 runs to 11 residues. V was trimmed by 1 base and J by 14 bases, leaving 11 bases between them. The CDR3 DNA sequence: TGTGCCAGCAGCTTAGCCCTTGTGATGACCTTC. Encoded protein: CASSLALVMTF.

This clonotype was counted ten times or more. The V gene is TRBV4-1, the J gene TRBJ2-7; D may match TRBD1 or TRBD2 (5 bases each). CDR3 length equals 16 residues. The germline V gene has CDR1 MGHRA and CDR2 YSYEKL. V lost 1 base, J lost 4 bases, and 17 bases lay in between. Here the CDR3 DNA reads TGCGCCAGCAGCCAAGGAGTGTACGGGGCCCCGTACGAGCAGTACTTC. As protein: CASSQGVYGAPYEQYF.

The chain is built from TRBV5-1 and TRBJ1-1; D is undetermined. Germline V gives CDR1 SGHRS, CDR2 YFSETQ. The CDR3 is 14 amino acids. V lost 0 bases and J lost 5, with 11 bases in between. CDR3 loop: CASSLDGVRTEAFF. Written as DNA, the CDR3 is TGCGCCAGCAGCTTGGACGGGGTTAGGACTGAAGCTTTCTTT.

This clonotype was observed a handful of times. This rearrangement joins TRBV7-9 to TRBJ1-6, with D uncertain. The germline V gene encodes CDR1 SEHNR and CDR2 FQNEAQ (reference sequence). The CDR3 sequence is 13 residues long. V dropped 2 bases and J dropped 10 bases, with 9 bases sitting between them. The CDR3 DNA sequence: TGTGCCAGCAGCTTAATCCGGAAATCACCCCTCCACTTT. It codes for CASSLIRKSPLHF.

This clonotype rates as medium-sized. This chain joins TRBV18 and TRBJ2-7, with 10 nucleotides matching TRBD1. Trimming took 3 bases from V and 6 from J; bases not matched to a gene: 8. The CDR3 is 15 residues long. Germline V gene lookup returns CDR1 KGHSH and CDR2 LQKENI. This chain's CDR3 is CASSPYGQGVSEQYF. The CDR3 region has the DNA TGTGCCAGCTCACCCTACGGACAGGGGGTTTCCGAGCAGTACTTC.

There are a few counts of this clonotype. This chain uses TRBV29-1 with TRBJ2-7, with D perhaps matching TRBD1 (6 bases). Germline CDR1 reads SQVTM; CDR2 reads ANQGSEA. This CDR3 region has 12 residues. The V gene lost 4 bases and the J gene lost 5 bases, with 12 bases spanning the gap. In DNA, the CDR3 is TGCAGCGTTGGGGGACCAGGGGACGAGCAGTACTTC. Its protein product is CSVGGPGDEQYF.

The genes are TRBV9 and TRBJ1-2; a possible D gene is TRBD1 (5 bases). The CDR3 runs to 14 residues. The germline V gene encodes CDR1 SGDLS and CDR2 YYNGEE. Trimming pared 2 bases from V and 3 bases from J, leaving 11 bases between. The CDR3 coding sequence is TGTGCCAGCAGCGTGGCAGGGAGGGACTATGGCTACACCTTC. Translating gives CASSVAGRDYGYTF.

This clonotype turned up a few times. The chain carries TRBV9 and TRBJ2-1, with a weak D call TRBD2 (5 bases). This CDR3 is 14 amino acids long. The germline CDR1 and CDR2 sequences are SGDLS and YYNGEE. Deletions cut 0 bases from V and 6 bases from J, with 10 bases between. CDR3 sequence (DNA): TGTGCCAGCAGCGTAGAAGGGAGTCCCAATGAGCAGTTCTTC. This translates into CASSVEGSPNEQFF.

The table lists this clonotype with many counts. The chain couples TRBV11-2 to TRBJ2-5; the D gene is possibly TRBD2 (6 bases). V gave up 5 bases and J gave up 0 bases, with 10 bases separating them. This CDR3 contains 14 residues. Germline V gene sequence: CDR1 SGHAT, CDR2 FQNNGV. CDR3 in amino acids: CASSIRDYQETQYF. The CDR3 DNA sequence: TGTGCCAGCAGCATCCGGGACTACCAAGAGACCCAGTACTTC.

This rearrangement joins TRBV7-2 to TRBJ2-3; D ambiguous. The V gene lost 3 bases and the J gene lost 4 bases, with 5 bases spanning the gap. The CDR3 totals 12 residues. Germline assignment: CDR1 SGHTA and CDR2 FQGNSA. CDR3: CASSFAADTQYF. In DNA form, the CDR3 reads TGTGCCAGCAGCTTTGCCGCAGATACGCAGTATTTT.

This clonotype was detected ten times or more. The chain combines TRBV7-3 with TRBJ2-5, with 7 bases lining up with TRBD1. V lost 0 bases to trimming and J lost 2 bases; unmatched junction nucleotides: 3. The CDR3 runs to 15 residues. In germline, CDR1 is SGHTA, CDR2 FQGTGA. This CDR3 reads CASSLTGQIQETQYF. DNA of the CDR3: TGTGCCAGCAGCTTAACGGGACAGATACAAGAGACCCAGTACTTC.

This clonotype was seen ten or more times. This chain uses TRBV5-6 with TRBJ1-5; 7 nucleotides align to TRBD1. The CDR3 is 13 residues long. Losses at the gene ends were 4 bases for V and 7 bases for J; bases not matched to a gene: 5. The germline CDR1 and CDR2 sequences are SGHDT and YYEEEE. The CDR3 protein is CASSRQGHQPQHF. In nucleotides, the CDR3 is TGTGCCAGCAGCAGACAGGGCCACCAGCCCCAGCATTTT.

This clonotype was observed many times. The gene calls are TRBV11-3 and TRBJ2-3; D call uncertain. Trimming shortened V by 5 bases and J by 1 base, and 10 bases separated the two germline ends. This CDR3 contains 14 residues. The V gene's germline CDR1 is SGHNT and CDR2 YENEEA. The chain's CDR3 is CASSHSRGTDTQYF. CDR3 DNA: TGTGCCAGCAGCCATTCCAGAGGCACAGATACGCAGTATTTT.

The CDR3 DNA reads as TGTGCCAGCAGTCCCGGCCGGACAGGGGTAAATGAGCAGTTCTTC. Its translation: CASSPGRTGVNEQFF. J is TRBJ2-1 and V is TRBV28, with TRBD1 identical over 9 bases. In germline, CDR1 is MDHEN, CDR2 SYDVKM. The CDR3 is 15 residues long. Unmatched junction bases numbered 9, after V lost 5 bases and J lost 7 bases.

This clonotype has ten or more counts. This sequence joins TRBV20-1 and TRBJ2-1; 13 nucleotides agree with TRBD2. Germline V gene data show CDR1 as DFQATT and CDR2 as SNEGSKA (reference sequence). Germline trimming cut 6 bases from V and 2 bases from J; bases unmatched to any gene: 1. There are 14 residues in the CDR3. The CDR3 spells CSAGLAGAYNEQFF. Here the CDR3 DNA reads TGCAGTGCCGGACTAGCGGGAGCCTACAATGAGCAGTTCTTC.

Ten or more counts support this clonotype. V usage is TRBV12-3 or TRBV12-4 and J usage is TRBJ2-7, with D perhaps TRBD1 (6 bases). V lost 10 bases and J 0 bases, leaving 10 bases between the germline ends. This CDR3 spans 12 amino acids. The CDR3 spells CATAGDSYEQYF. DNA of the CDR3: TGTGCCACCGCAGGGGACTCCTACGAGCAGTACTTC.